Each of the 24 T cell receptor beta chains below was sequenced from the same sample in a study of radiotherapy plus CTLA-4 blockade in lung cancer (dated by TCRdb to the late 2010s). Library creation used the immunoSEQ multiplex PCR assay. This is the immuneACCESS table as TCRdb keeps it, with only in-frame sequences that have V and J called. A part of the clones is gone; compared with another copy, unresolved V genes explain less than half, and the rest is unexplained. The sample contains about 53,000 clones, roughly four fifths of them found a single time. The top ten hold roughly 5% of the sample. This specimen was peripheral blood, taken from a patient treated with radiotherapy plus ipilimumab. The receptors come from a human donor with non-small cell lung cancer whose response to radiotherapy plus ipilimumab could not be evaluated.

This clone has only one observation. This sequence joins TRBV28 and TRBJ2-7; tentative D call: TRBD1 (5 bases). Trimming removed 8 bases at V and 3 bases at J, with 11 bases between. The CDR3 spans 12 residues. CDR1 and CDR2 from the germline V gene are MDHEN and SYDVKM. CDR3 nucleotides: TGTGCCAGCGATGACAGCCGCTACGAGCAGTACTTC. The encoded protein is CASDDSRYEQYF.

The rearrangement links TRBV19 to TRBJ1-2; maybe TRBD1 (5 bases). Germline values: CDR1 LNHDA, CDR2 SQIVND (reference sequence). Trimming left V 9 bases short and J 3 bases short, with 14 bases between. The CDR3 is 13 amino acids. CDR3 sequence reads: CASSKGIHYGYTF. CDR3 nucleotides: TGTGCCAGCAGCAAGGGGATCCACTATGGCTACACCTTC.

CDR3 loop: CASSVTGSVYGYTF. CDR3 in DNA: TGTGCCAGCAGTGTGACAGGGTCCGTCTATGGCTACACCTTC. V usage is TRBV28 and J usage is TRBJ1-2, with 7 nucleotides matching TRBD1. The trim removed 5 bases at V and 4 bases at J, leaving 7 bases unmatched. The CDR3 extends over 14 amino acids. Per germline, CDR1 MDHEN and CDR2 SYDVKM.

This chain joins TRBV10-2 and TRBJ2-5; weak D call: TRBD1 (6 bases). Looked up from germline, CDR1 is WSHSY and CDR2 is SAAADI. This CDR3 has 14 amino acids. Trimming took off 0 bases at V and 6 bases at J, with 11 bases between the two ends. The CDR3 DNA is TGCGCCAGCAGTGAGTCGGCAGGGGTAAAGACCCAGTACTTC. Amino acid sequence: CASSESAGVKTQYF.

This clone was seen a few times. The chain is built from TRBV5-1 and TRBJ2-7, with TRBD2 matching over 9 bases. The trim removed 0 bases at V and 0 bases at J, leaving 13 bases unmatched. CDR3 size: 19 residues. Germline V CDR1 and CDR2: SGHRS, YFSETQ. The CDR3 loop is CASSLEGPASGTSSYEQYF. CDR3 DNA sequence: TGCGCCAGCAGCTTGGAGGGGCCGGCTAGCGGGACCAGCTCCTACGAGCAGTACTTC.

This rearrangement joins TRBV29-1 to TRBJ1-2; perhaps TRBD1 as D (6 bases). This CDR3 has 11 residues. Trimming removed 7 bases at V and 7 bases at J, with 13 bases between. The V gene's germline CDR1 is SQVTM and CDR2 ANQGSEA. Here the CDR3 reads CSGGGGPGYTF. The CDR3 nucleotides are TGCAGCGGGGGCGGGGGGCCTGGCTACACCTTC. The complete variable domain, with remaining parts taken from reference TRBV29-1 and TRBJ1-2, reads SAVISQKPSRDICQRGTSLTIQCQVDSQVTMMFWYRQQPGQSLTLIATANQGSEATYESGFVIDKFPISRPNLTFSTLTVSNMSPEDSSIYLCSGGGGPGYTFGSGTRLTVV.

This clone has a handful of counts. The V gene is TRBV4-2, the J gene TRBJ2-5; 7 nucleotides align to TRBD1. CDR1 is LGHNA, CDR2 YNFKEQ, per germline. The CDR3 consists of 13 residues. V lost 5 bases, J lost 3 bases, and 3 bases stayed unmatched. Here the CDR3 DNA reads TGTGCCAGCAGCTCCGACAGGGAAGAGACCCAGTACTTC. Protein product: CASSSDREETQYF.

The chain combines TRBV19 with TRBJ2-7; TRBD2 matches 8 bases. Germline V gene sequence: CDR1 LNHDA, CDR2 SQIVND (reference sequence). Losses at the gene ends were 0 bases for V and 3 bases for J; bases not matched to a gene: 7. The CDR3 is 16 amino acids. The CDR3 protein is CASSIEGAGVDYEQYF. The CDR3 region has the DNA TGTGCCAGTAGTATAGAGGGAGCGGGAGTGGACTACGAGCAGTACTTC.

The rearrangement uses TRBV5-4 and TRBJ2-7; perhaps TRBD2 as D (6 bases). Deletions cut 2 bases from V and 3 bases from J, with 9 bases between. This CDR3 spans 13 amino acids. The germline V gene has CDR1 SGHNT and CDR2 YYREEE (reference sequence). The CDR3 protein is CASSLVGGYEQYF. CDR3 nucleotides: TGTGCCAGCAGCTTAGTCGGGGGCTACGAGCAGTACTTC.

The CDR3, as DNA: TGTGCCAGCAGTGGCGGGACAGGGGAGGCCCAGTACTTC. This codes for CASSGGTGEAQYF. This chain links TRBV2 with TRBJ2-5; 10 bases are a match to TRBD1. The CDR3 runs 13 residues. CDR1 is SNHLY and CDR2 is FYNNEI in the germline V gene. Germline trimming cut 4 bases from V and 9 bases from J; bases unmatched to any gene: 5.

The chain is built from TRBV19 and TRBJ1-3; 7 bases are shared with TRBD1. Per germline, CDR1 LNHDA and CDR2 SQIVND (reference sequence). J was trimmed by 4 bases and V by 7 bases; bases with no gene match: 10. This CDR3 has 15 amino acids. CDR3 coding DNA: TGTGCCAGTACCGGAACAGGGGTTGGGGGAAACACCATATATTTT. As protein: CASTGTGVGGNTIYF.

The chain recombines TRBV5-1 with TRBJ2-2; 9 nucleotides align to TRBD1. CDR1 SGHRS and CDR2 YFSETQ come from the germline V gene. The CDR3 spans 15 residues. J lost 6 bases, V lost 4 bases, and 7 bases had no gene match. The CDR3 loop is CASSLGQGWAGELFF. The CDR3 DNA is TGCGCCAGCAGCCTTGGACAGGGGTGGGCCGGGGAGCTGTTTTTT.

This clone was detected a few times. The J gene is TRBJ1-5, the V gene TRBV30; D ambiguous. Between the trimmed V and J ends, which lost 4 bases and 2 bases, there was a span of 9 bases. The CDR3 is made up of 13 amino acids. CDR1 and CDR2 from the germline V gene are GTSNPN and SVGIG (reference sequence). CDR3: CAWTREGNQPQHF. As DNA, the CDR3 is TGTGCCTGGACACGAGAGGGCAATCAGCCCCAGCATTTT.

CDR3 bases: TGTGCCACCAGCAGAGATGTCCAGGGCAACACTGAAGCTTTCTTT. Translated, it gives CATSRDVQGNTEAFF. This sequence joins TRBV15 and TRBJ1-1; possibly TRBD1 for D (5 bases). CDR1 LNHNV and CDR2 YYDKDF come from the germline V gene (reference sequence). Trimming took off 0 bases at V and 2 bases at J, with 10 bases between the two ends. CDR3 length: 15 residues.

The CDR3 bases are TGTGCCAGCAGTTACTTGACAGGGAGAGGGAACACTGAAGCTTTCTTT. Translating it yields CASSYLTGRGNTEAFF. The chain joins TRBV6-5 to TRBJ1-1, with 7 bases that match TRBD1. The CDR3 is 16 residues long. Germline values: CDR1 MNHEY, CDR2 SVGAGI. After removal of 1 base from V and 1 base from J, the junction contained 6 bases not matched to a gene.

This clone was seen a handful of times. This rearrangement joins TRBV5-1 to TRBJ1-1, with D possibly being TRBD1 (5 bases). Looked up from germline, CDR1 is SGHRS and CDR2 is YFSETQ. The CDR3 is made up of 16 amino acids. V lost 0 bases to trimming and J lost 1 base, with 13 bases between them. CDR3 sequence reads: CASSLGGGATNTEAFF. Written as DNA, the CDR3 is TGCGCCAGCAGCTTGGGCGGAGGGGCTACGAACACTGAAGCTTTCTTT.

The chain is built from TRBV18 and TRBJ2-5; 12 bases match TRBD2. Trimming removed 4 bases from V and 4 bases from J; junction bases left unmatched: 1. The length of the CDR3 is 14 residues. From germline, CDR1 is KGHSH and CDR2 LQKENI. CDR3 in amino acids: CASSRTSGTETQYF. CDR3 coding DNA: TGTGCCAGCTCACGGACTAGCGGGACAGAGACCCAGTACTTC.

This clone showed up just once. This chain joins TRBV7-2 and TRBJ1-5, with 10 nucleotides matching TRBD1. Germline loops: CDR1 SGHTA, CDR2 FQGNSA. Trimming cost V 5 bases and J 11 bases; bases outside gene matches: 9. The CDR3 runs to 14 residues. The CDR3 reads CASSRDRGSWAQHF. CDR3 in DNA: TGTGCCAGCAGCAGGGACAGGGGTAGTTGGGCCCAGCATTTT.

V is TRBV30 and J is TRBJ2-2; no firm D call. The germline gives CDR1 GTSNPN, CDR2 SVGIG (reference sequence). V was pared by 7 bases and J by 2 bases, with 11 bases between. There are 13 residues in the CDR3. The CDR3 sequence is CASLGSNTGELFF. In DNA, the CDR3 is TGTGCCTCTCTGGGCAGTAACACCGGGGAGCTGTTTTTT.

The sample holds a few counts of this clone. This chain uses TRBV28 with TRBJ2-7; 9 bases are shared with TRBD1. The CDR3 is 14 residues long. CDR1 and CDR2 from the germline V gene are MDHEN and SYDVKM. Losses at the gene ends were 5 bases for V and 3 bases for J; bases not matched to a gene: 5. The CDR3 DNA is TGTGCCAGCAGTCACAGGGGGCGAGACTACGAGCAGTACTTC. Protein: CASSHRGRDYEQYF.

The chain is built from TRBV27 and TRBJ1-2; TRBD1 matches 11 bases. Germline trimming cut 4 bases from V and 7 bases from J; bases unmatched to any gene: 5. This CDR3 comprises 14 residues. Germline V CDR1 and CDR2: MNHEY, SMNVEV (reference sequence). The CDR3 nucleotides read TGTGCCAGCAGTTATGGACAGGGGGCGCTTGGCTACACCTTC. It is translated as CASSYGQGALGYTF.

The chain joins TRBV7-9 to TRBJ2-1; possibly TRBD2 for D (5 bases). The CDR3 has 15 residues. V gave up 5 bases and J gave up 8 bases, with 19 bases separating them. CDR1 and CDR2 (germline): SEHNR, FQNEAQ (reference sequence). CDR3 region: CASSPGLSDMDEQFF. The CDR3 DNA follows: TGTGCCAGCAGCCCCGGACTGAGCGATATGGATGAGCAGTTCTTC.

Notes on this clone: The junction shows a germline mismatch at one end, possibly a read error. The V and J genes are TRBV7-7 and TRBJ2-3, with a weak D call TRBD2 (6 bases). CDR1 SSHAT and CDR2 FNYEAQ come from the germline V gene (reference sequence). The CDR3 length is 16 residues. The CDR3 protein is CASSPMERAGTDTQYF. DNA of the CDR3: TGTGCTAGCAGCCCCATGGAGCGGGCAGGGACAGATACGCAGTATTTT. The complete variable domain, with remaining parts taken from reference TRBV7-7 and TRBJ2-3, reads GAGVSQSPRYKVTKRGQDVTLRCDPISSHATLYWYQQALGQGPEFLTYFNYEAQPDKSGLPSDRFSAERPEGSISTLTIQRTEQRDSAMYRCASSPMERAGTDTQYFGPGTRLTVL.

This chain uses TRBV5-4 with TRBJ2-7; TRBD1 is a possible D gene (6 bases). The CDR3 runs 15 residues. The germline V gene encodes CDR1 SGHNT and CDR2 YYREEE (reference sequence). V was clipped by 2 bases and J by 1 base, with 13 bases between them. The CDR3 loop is CASSFLLQGSYEQYF. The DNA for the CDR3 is TGTGCCAGCAGCTTCCTATTACAGGGTTCCTACGAGCAGTACTTC.